The rows below give T cell receptor beta chains drawn from one sample of a study of OX40 agonist ivuxolimab in advanced cancers. Measured with immunoSEQ multiplex PCR; TCRdb has only the in-frame clones, and not every one. In the table there are more than 75,000 clones, approximately 89% of which are singletons. The sample consisted of CD4+ or CD8+ T cells sorted from blood, taken in a trial of the OX40 agonist ivuxolimab. The receptors come from an adult with an advanced solid tumor such as melanoma, head and neck, liver or kidney cancer. CDR3s include the opening cysteine and the closing phenylalanine or tryptophan. A D gene is named only where the DNA matches it firmly. Size values are once, few and many counts, or a class for expanded clones, and some rows have none.

V gene,CDR3 length,clone size,J gene,D gene,CDR3 DNA,CDR3 protein
TRBV2,13,once,TRBJ2-1,TRBD2,TGTGCCGGAGGACTAGCGGGAGGGAATGAGCAGTTCTTC,CAGGLAGGNEQFF
TRBV6-1,16,NA,TRBJ1-2,TRBD1,TGTGCCAGCAGGGAACCCGGGACAGCAAGGAGCTATGGCTACACCTTC,CASREPGTARSYGYTF
TRBV7-8,14,NA,TRBJ1-1,NA,TGTGCCAGCAGCCCGAGACGGGATGGCACTGAAGCTTTCTTT,CASSPRRDGTEAFF
TRBV23-1,16,NA,TRBJ2-7,TRBD1,TGCGCCAGCAGTCTCACGACCCGGGACAGGGCCTACGAGCAGTACTTC,CASSLTTRDRAYEQYF
TRBV4-1,15,NA,TRBJ1-4,NA,TGCGCCAGCAGCCCGCAAGCTGCAACTAATGAAAAACTGTTTTTT,CASSPQAATNEKLFF
TRBV9,19,NA,TRBJ2-3,TRBD2,TGTGCCAGCAGCCCCCCTAGGGCTAGCGGGAGTGTAGTCACAGATACGCAGTATTTT,CASSPPRASGSVVTDTQYF
TRBV29-1,15,NA,TRBJ2-2,NA,TGCAGCGTCAAGCCGCAGGCTCTGGACACCGGGGAGCTGTTTTTT,CSVKPQALDTGELFF
TRBV10-3,17,once,TRBJ2-1,TRBD2,TGTGCCATCAGGCCAACTCCGTCTAGCGGAGATTACAATGAGCAGTTCTTC,CAIRPTPSSGDYNEQFF
TRBV5-4,18,once,TRBJ2-7,TRBD2,TGTGCCAGCAGCGGTCCCGGGACTAGCGGGAGGGCCCGCCCCGAGCAGTACTTC,CASSGPGTSGRARPEQYF
TRBV5-6,18,NA,TRBJ2-1,TRBD2,TGTGCCAGCAGCACGACAGTACTAGCGGTGCCCTCCTACAATGAGCAGTTCTTC,CASSTTVLAVPSYNEQFF